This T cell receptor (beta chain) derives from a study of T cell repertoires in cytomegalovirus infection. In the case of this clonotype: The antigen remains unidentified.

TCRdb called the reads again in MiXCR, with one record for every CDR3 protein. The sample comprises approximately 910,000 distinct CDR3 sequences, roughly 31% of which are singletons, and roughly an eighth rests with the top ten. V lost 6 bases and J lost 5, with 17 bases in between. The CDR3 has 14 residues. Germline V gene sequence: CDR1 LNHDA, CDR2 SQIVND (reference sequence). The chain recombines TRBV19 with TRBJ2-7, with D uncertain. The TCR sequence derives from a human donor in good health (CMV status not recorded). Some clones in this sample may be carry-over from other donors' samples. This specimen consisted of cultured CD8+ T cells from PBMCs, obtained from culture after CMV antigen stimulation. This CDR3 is CASRPEDPGHEQYF. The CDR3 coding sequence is TGTGCCAGTAGACCTGAGGACCCTGGCCACGAGCAGTACTTC.